This is a list of T cell receptor beta chains from one sample in a study of radiotherapy plus CTLA-4 blockade in lung cancer. Libraries were prepared by immunoSEQ multiplex PCR; TCRdb keeps only in-frame clonotypes and omits some of them. The sample lists tens of thousands of clones, roughly 79% seen once, with less than 4% in the top ten. This material consisted of peripheral blood, taken from a patient treated with radiotherapy plus ipilimumab. The receptors come from a human donor with non-small cell lung cancer who had a partial response to radiotherapy plus ipilimumab. Some clones in this sample may be carry-over from other donors' samples. Both conserved end residues are part of each CDR3. Size is stated for part of the rows, as once, few or many counts, or as a class when the clone is expanded.

NA	TRBV6-1	TRBJ1-5	CASSEGGQVRNQPQHF
NA	TRBV27	TRBJ1-4	CASGRQGATNEKLFF
NA	TRBV27	TRBJ1-3	CASSSFSGNTIYF
few	TRBV29-1	TRBJ2-2	CSVAPSTGELFF
NA	TRBV4-1	TRBJ2-1	CASSQDRPIAGERSSYNEQFF
NA	TRBV7-2	TRBJ2-5	CASSPGTGYQETQYF
NA	TRBV6-5	TRBJ1-1	CASSIGSGGRAFF
NA	TRBV6-6	TRBJ2-7	CASSHRNYEQYF
NA	TRBV6-1	TRBJ2-3	CASSDTGQSTDTQYF
NA	TRBV6-6	TRBJ1-1	CASSPPQGTEAFF
NA	TRBV7-9	TRBJ1-1	CASSLAGLENTEAFF
NA	TRBV5-6	TRBJ2-7	CASSWSGQLWQYF
few	TRBV9	TRBJ1-1	CASRPVGRATEAFF
NA	TRBV4-3	TRBJ1-4	CASSQRLVGYEKLFF
NA	TRBV6-5	TRBJ2-2	CASSFRGVYDTGELFF
NA	TRBV6-5	TRBJ1-1	CASRVDRDRAEAFF
NA	TRBV10-3	TRBJ2-5	CAISPGLAGVETQYF
once	TRBV19	TRBJ1-5	CASSIARGSNQPQHF
NA	TRBV13	TRBJ1-1	CASSLGGGPSTEAFF
once	TRBV12-5	TRBJ1-4	CASGPSTNEKLFF
NA	TRBV5-5	TRBJ2-7	CASSFSGESYEQYF
NA	TRBV4-2	TRBJ1-2	CASSQDRNRGYTF
NA	TRBV30	TRBJ2-3	CAWSRRGRSDTQYF
NA	TRBV5-5	TRBJ2-3	CASSWQGAWDTQYF
NA	TRBV16	TRBJ2-2	CASSQRANTGELFF
NA	TRBV7-9	TRBJ1-5	CASSPGSNQPQHF
NA	TRBV6-5	TRBJ1-1	CASTWARNTEAFF
NA	TRBV11-2	TRBJ2-2	CASIRRDSYTGELFF
few	TRBV7-3	TRBJ2-5	CASSLMGQPQETQYF
NA	TRBV2	TRBJ1-5	CASKLDQPQHF
NA	TRBV28	TRBJ2-6	CASSFNAGGRTGANVLTF
NA	TRBV5-1	TRBJ2-1	CASRGLAGGNEQFF
once	TRBV29-1	TRBJ1-1	CSVNDRRNTEAFF
NA	TRBV6-5	TRBJ1-3	CASSTDTSSGNTIYF
once	TRBV2	TRBJ2-1	CASSESGRGRVAGNEQFF
few	TRBV5-4	TRBJ2-7	CASSLGEASSTYEQYF
NA	TRBV15	TRBJ2-7	CATSRGQEEAEQYF
NA	TRBV29-1	NA	CSVVRQGARSYEQYF
NA	TRBV14	TRBJ1-3	CASSQVFRDRGTGNTIYF
NA	TRBV5-1	TRBJ2-5	CASGTSGGQETQYF
few	TRBV19	TRBJ1-1	CASGQPGQRTEAFF
NA	TRBV2	TRBJ2-7	CASRGQGVSYEQYF
NA	TRBV11-2	TRBJ2-1	CASSLSSAGEQFF
NA	TRBV11-2	TRBJ2-1	CASSFSGLRDNEQFF
NA	TRBV5-8	TRBJ1-2	CASTAGRLYGYTF
NA	TRBV7-2	TRBJ1-6	CASSLGGYSSPLHF
NA	TRBV7-2	TRBJ2-3	CASSTFTDTQYF
NA	TRBV6-5	TRBJ2-1	CASSPAGQPNNEQFF
NA	TRBV10-1	TRBJ2-1	CASSGSLKGQGAGNEQFF
few	TRBV7-9	TRBJ1-1	CASSYREVGNTEAFF